Below, 24 T cell receptor beta chains from the same sample are listed, as sequenced in a study of cytomegalovirus exposure and HLA in healthy donors. 13 Jbeta primers and 60 Vbeta primers were used for the PCR. TCRdb keeps only in-frame clones here, not all; method: immunoSEQ multiplex PCR. The repertoire holds around 170,000 clones, with roughly 80% as singletons. Material: PBMCs. These receptors were obtained from a woman aged 45-65 years in good health and CMV-seropositive.

The sample holds one count of this clone. The chain joins TRBV19 to TRBJ1-3; D is uncertain. The ends were cut back, 6 bases at V and 0 bases at J, with 15 bases in the middle. Germline lookup yields CDR1 LNHDA and CDR2 SQIVND (reference sequence). The CDR3 runs 16 residues. The CDR3 spells CASSREDSYSGNTIYF. Here the CDR3 DNA reads TGTGCCAGTAGCCGGGAGGACTCTTACTCTGGAAACACCATATATTTT.

This clone showed up just once. The J gene is TRBJ2-2, the V gene TRBV5-1, with 10 bases lining up with TRBD1. This CDR3 comprises 17 residues. CDR1 SGHRS and CDR2 YFSETQ come from the germline V gene. J lost 1 base, V lost 4 bases, and 7 bases had no gene match. In nucleotides, the CDR3 is TGCGCCAGCAGCCCCCTCGGGGACAGGGGGAACACCGGGGAGCTGTTTTTT. Translation gives CASSPLGDRGNTGELFF.

The chain is built from TRBV11-2 and TRBJ2-7; 8 nucleotides agree with TRBD2. V lost 4 bases to trimming and J lost 0 bases; unmatched junction nucleotides: 8. The CDR3 runs 16 residues. Germline CDR1 SGHAT, CDR2 FQNNGV. The CDR3: CASSSFRGGYSYEQYF. In DNA form, the CDR3 reads TGTGCCAGCAGCTCGTTTCGGGGGGGATACTCCTACGAGCAGTACTTC.

This clone was recorded once. The rearrangement links TRBV7-2 to TRBJ2-3; 7 bases are a match to TRBD2. J was trimmed by 3 bases and V by 5 bases; bases with no gene match: 8. Germline V gene lookup returns CDR1 SGHTA and CDR2 FQGNSA. There are 15 residues in the CDR3. CDR3 nucleotides: TGTGCCAGCAGCCCCGGACTAGGAGGGACAGATACGCAGTATTTT. Translation gives CASSPGLGGTDTQYF. The full variable domain, its missing parts supplied by reference TRBV7-2 and TRBJ2-3, is GAGVSQSPSNKVTEKGKDVELRCDPISGHTALYWYRQSLGQGLEFLIYFQGNSAPDKSGLPSDRFSAERTGGSVSTLTIQRTQQEDSAVYLCASSPGLGGTDTQYFGPGTRLTVL.

The CDR3 nucleotides read TGTGCCAGTAGTATTCCAGGGCAAGAAAAACTGTTTTTT. It yields the protein CASSIPGQEKLFF. The V call is TRBV19, the J call TRBJ1-4; tentatively, D is TRBD1 (5 bases). The germline V and J ends were trimmed by 3 bases and 8 bases, with 10 bases remaining between them. Germline values: CDR1 LNHDA, CDR2 SQIVND (reference sequence). This CDR3 is 13 amino acids long.

The gene calls are TRBV7-3 and TRBJ2-1; 8 bases fit TRBD1. Germline CDR1 reads SGHTA; CDR2 reads FQGTGA. This CDR3 spans 17 amino acids. V lost 4 bases, J lost 0 bases, and 8 bases stayed unmatched. The CDR3 is CASSSSGGWDSYNEQFF. The CDR3 DNA is TGTGCCAGCAGCTCCTCAGGGGGCTGGGACTCCTACAATGAGCAGTTCTTC.

Regarding this clone: Sequence at one end of the junction differs from germline and may be a read error. The chain employs TRBV7-9 and TRBJ2-7; TRBD2 agrees at 9 bases. Germline CDR1 is SEHNR and CDR2 is FQNEAQ (reference sequence). There are 15 residues in the CDR3. CDR3 region: CSSSWVSGGTYEQYF. In DNA form, the CDR3 reads TGTTCCAGCAGCTGGGTTAGCGGGGGAACCTACGAGCAGTACTTC.

This clone has more than one count but fewer than ten. V gene TRBV28 combines with J gene TRBJ2-5; D perhaps matches TRBD1 (6 bases). This CDR3 region has 12 residues. Germline lookup yields CDR1 MDHEN and CDR2 SYDVKM. The V and J ends lost 10 bases and 0 bases respectively, with 9 bases between them. CDR3 nucleotide sequence: TGTGCCATTGGACAGTACCAAGAGACCCAGTACTTC. This sequence encodes CAIGQYQETQYF.

This rearrangement joins TRBV4-3 to TRBJ2-3; no clear D. Germline V gives CDR1 LGHNA, CDR2 YSLEER. CDR3 length: 13 amino acids. V lost 0 bases, J lost 6 bases, and 7 bases lay in between. In nucleotides, the CDR3 is TGCGCCAGCAGCCAAGATATTGAGGATACGCAGTATTTT. Residues: CASSQDIEDTQYF.

This clone showed up just a few times. J is TRBJ2-7 and V is TRBV10-1, with 11 bases fitting TRBD1. This CDR3 has 15 residues. With 6 bases clipped from V and 6 bases from J, the junction kept 10 bases outside the gene matches. The germline CDR1 and CDR2 sequences are WNHNN and SYGVQD (reference sequence). In nucleotides, the CDR3 is TGCGCCAGCAGCCGGACAGGGGGCGTTTCTGGCGAGCAGTACTTC. Protein: CASSRTGGVSGEQYF.

The chain is built from TRBV18 and TRBJ2-5; 8 bases align to TRBD1. The V segment lost 3 bases and the J segment 1 base; nucleotides outside the gene matches: 4. Looked up from germline, CDR1 is KGHSH and CDR2 is LQKENI. This CDR3 has 15 residues. This CDR3 is CASSPGQGPQETQYF. DNA for the CDR3: TGTGCCAGCTCACCCGGACAGGGTCCCCAAGAGACCCAGTACTTC.

The rearrangement uses TRBV11-3 and TRBJ2-3, with D perhaps matching TRBD2 (6 bases). V was pared by 5 bases and J by 6 bases, with 18 bases between. CDR3 size: 15 residues. CDR1 and CDR2 from the germline V gene are SGHNT and YENEEA. In DNA, the CDR3 is TGTGCCAGCAGCCCAACTAGCTTCCCACGGGATACGCAGTATTTT. Its translation is CASSPTSFPRDTQYF.

The V gene is TRBV11-2, the J gene TRBJ2-6, with no clear D. Germline-derived CDR1 and CDR2 are SGHAT and FQNNGV. With 1 base removed from V and 12 bases from J, the gap between germline ends came to 7 bases. There are 12 residues in the CDR3. CDR3 amino acids: CASSLVAPVLTF. In nucleotides, the CDR3 is TGTGCCAGCAGCTTAGTAGCCCCCGTCCTGACTTTC.

The J gene is TRBJ1-2, the V gene TRBV6-6, with 11 bases that match TRBD1. CDR3 length equals 13 residues. The germline V gene encodes CDR1 MNHNY and CDR2 SVGAGI (reference sequence). V trimming: 2 bases; J trimming: 14 bases; junction bases outside the gene matches: 7. DNA for the CDR3: TGTGCCAGCAGTTACGCGGACAGGGGGCTGTGGACCTTC. Translation: CASSYADRGLWTF.

This rearrangement joins TRBV10-3 to TRBJ1-2; 7 nucleotides align to TRBD1. The germline V gene encodes CDR1 ENHRY and CDR2 SYGVKD. V lost 0 bases, J lost 4 bases, and 5 bases stayed unmatched. The CDR3 loop spans 15 amino acids. The CDR3 DNA sequence: TGTGCCATCAGTGAGTCCGACAGGGCTGCCTATGGCTACACCTTC. Protein: CAISESDRAAYGYTF.

The chain couples TRBV5-1 to TRBJ2-3, with D possibly matching TRBD1 (5 bases). Germline values: CDR1 SGHRS, CDR2 YFSETQ. The CDR3 is 17 amino acids. Between the trimmed V and J ends, which lost 4 bases and 0 bases, there was a span of 18 bases. For the CDR3, the DNA is TGCGCCAGCAGCAAAGATCGGGCAGGGTCTAGCACAGATACGCAGTATTTT. Amino acid sequence: CASSKDRAGSSTDTQYF.

V and J are TRBV5-4 and TRBJ2-7, with TRBD1 matching 7 bases. The CDR3 has 14 residues. Germline V gene lookup returns CDR1 SGHNT and CDR2 YYREEE (reference sequence). V gave up 4 bases and J gave up 5 bases; unmatched junction bases: 9. CDR3 in amino acids: CASSDRDRVHEQYF. In DNA, the CDR3 is TGTGCCAGCAGCGACCGGGACAGAGTCCACGAGCAGTACTTC.

V usage is TRBV6-5 and J usage is TRBJ2-1, with a possible D match to TRBD2 (5 bases). V was pared by 0 bases and J by 6 bases, with 9 bases between. Per the germline V gene, CDR1 is MNHEY and CDR2 is SVGAGI. The CDR3 contains 14 residues. For the CDR3, the DNA is TGTGCCAGCAGTTACTCGAGGGCTTCCAATGAGCAGTTCTTC. Amino acids: CASSYSRASNEQFF.

This chain uses TRBV9 with TRBJ1-1; D not resolved. This CDR3 region has 13 residues. V lost 1 base, J lost 0 bases, and 4 bases lay in between. Germline CDR1 and CDR2: SGDLS and YYNGEE. The CDR3: CASSVTMNTEAFF. The CDR3 DNA follows: TGTGCCAGCAGCGTAACTATGAACACTGAAGCTTTCTTT.

The chain combines TRBV28 with TRBJ1-3; 7 bases match TRBD1. The ends lost 6 bases at V and 5 bases at J; junction bases unmatched: 7. There are 14 residues in the CDR3. The germline gives CDR1 MDHEN, CDR2 SYDVKM. CDR3: CASRETGQRNTIYF. CDR3 nucleotide sequence: TGTGCCAGCAGAGAGACAGGGCAGAGAAACACCATATATTTT.

This chain links TRBV15 with TRBJ1-1; possible D gene TRBD1, 6 bases. V was pared by 1 base and J by 1 base, with 7 bases between. This CDR3 comprises 14 residues. Germline V gives CDR1 LNHNV, CDR2 YYDKDF (reference sequence). The CDR3: CATSRGGGNTEAFF. The CDR3 DNA reads as TGTGCCACCAGCAGAGGAGGGGGGAACACTGAAGCTTTCTTT.

This rearrangement joins TRBV9 to TRBJ2-1; TRBD2 agrees at 7 bases. Trimming at V came to 6 bases and at J to 2 bases, leaving 11 bases not matched to a gene. The CDR3 consists of 16 residues. The germline gives CDR1 SGDLS, CDR2 YYNGEE. CDR3 in DNA: TGTGCCAGCACCGAGGGTCTCGGGGGGACCTACAATGAGCAGTTCTTC. Translation gives CASTEGLGGTYNEQFF.

The rearrangement uses TRBV6-1 and TRBJ2-1, with TRBD1 matching 7 bases. The germline CDR1 and CDR2 sequences are MNHNS and SASEGT. CDR3 length equals 14 residues. V was clipped by 7 bases and J by 3 bases; unmatched bases: 6. CDR3 residues: CASTGTDLYNEQFF. In DNA form, the CDR3 reads TGTGCCAGCACCGGGACAGACCTCTACAATGAGCAGTTCTTC.

The chain joins TRBV7-3 to TRBJ2-1; D perhaps matches TRBD2 (6 bases). Trimming pared 4 bases from V and 7 bases from J, leaving 11 bases between. The CDR3 sequence is 13 residues long. Germline CDR1 SGHTA, CDR2 FQGTGA. The CDR3 protein is CASSSGTANEQFF. CDR3 sequence (DNA): TGTGCCAGCAGCTCCGGGACTGCAAATGAGCAGTTCTTC.